The rows below give T cell receptor beta chains drawn from one sample of a study of control samples from healthy donors and cancer patients. Clones were read by immunoSEQ multiplex PCR, and TCRdb kept only the in-frame ones, dropping some. The table shows under 200,000 clones, with approximately 92% occurring only once. The sequenced material came from blood. The receptors come from a woman aged 55-69 years in good health. The CDR3 runs from the conserved cysteine through the conserved F or W. The order of the fields is D gene, V gene, J gene, clone size, CDR3 DNA, CDR3 protein. The D gene is left open where the match is weak. Expanded clones are given a class, and other clones once, few, many or no size at all.

>NA|TRBV9|TRBJ2-3|NA
TGTGCCAGCAGCGGAACAGGGTCCCCAGATACGCAGTATTTT
CASSGTGSPDTQYF
>TRBD1|TRBV7-9|TRBJ1-2|NA
TGTGCCAGCAGCTGGGACAGGGGGTCTGGCTACACCTTC
CASSWDRGSGYTF
>TRBD1|TRBV29-1|TRBJ2-7|NA
TGCAGCGTTTGGGGAACAGGGGATGGCTACGAGCAGTACTTC
CSVWGTGDGYEQYF
>TRBD1|TRBV9|TRBJ2-7|NA
TGTGCCAGCAGCGTCCAAAACAGGGGGCGAAGCGACGAGCAGTACTTC
CASSVQNRGRSDEQYF
>NA|TRBV11-3|TRBJ2-4|NA
TGTGCCAGCAGCTTAGACAGGGAAAACATTCAGTACTTC
CASSLDRENIQYF
>NA|TRBV5-8|TRBJ2-7|NA
TGTGCCAGCAGCTTGAACTACGAGCAGTACTTC
CASSLNYEQYF
>TRBD1|TRBV27|TRBJ2-3|NA
TGTGCCAGCAGCCCGGGGACAGGGGTCTTCACAGATACGCAGTATTTT
CASSPGTGVFTDTQYF
>NA|TRBV5-4|TRBJ1-5|NA
TGTGCCAGCAGCCTGGACGGGACACTTAGCAATCAGCCCCAGCATTTT
CASSLDGTLSNQPQHF
>NA|TRBV9|TRBJ2-5|NA
TGTGCCAGCAGCGTAGACGGCGAAACGTGGGAGACCCAGTACTTC
CASSVDGETWETQYF
>TRBD1|TRBV29-1|TRBJ1-2|once
TGCAGCGTTGAAGTCGGACAGGGGGTGGGAGGCTACACCTTC
CSVEVGQGVGGYTF
>NA|TRBV18|TRBJ2-2|NA
TGTGCCAGCTCACGCACAACTGGGACGGTGAACACCGGGGAGCTGTTTTTT
CASSRTTGTVNTGELFF
>TRBD2|TRBV7-2|TRBJ2-2|NA
TGTGCAGTCAAGCCCACTGCCCTAGCGGGAGCGACCGGGGAGCTGTTTTTT
CAVKPTALAGATGELFF
>NA|TRBV9|TRBJ2-5|once
TGTGCCAGCAGCGTAGCAGGCCAAGAGACCCAGTACTTC
CASSVAGQETQYF
>NA|TRBV9|TRBJ2-5|NA
TGTGCCAGCAGCGGTGGACCGCCCCTAGAGACCCAGTACTTC
CASSGGPPLETQYF
>TRBD1|TRBV7-3|TRBJ1-6|NA
TGTGCCAGCAGCCTGGGACAGAGGCTTTCACCCCTCCACTTT
CASSLGQRLSPLHF
>TRBD1|TRBV25-1|TRBJ2-7|NA
TGTGCCAGCATGCCGGGACAGGATAACTACGAGCAGTACTTC
CASMPGQDNYEQYF
>NA|TRBV15|TRBJ1-1|NA
TGTGCCACCAGCAGAGGTCTAACGAGTGAAGCTTTCTTT
CATSRGLTSEAFF
>TRBD2|TRBV5-1|TRBJ2-2|NA
TGCGCCAGCAGCTTGGACCCGGGACTAGCTGCCGGGGAGCTGTTTTTT
CASSLDPGLAAGELFF
>NA|TRBV10-3|TRBJ2-7|NA
TGTGCCATCAGGGCCCCCTCGATTCCCTACGAGCAGTACTTC
CAIRAPSIPYEQYF
>NA|TRBV2|TRBJ1-1|NA
TGTGCCAGCAGTGACAGGGACACTGAAGCTTTCTTT
CASSDRDTEAFF
>NA|TRBV2|TRBJ1-2|NA
TGTGCCAGCACCGAGGGGGGCTATGGCTACACCTTC
CASTEGGYGYTF
>TRBD1|TRBV5-5|TRBJ1-2|NA
TGTGCCAGCAGCTCCTGGACAGGGTTAAACTATGGCTACACCTTC
CASSSWTGLNYGYTF
>NA|TRBV3-1/TRBV3-2|TRBJ1-6|NA
TGTGCCAGCCGAAGGGGGGTTTCACCCCTCCACTTT
CASRRGVSPLHF
>NA|TRBV3-1/TRBV3-2|TRBJ1-5|NA
TGTGCCAGCAGCCACGCCCAGGGTCGCAATCAGCCCCAGCATTTT
CASSHAQGRNQPQHF
>NA|TRBV5-8|TRBJ2-1|NA
TGTGCCAGCAGCGCCAGGCCCGGGGGAACCTACAATGAGCAGTTCTTC
CASSARPGGTYNEQFF
>TRBD2|TRBV19|TRBJ2-7|NA
TGTGCCAGTAGTATTACGCGACTAGCGGGGGACGAGCAGTACTTC
CASSITRLAGDEQYF
>NA|TRBV5-1|TRBJ1-1|NA
TGCGCCAGCAGCTATGAGGGTGGAGGCACTGAAGCTTTCTTT
CASSYEGGGTEAFF
>NA|TRBV19|TRBJ1-1|NA
TGTGCCAGTAGTATCCGGGGCGGGGGAACTGAAGCTTTCTTT
CASSIRGGGTEAFF
>NA|TRBV30|TRBJ2-5|NA
TGTGCCTGGAGGCTAGAGGAGACCCAGTACTTC
CAWRLEETQYF
>NA|TRBV19|TRBJ1-6|NA
TGTGCCAGTAGTATTACCGGGCAGTCATATAATTCACCCCTCCACTTT
CASSITGQSYNSPLHF
>NA|TRBV7-8|TRBJ1-2|NA
TGTGCCAGCAGCTTCCAGCGCAGGTTCAATGGCTACACCTTC
CASSFQRRFNGYTF
>NA|TRBV7-9|TRBJ2-5|NA
TGTGCCAGCAGCCACACCGACAGTTTATTACGAGAGACCCAGTACTTC
CASSHTDSLLRETQYF
>NA|TRBV5-1|TRBJ2-7|NA
TGCGCCAGCAGCTTTGTGGGCAGGGGGGCCTCCTACGAGCAGTACTTC
CASSFVGRGASYEQYF
>NA|TRBV6-2/TRBV6-3|TRBJ1-2|once
TGTGCCAGCAGTAATCGGGACTATGGCTACACCTTC
CASSNRDYGYTF
>NA|TRBV4-3|TRBJ2-1|few
TGCGCCAGCAGCCAAGACCCGAGTGGGGGGGCTCGTAATGAGCAGTTCTTC
CASSQDPSGGARNEQFF
>NA|TRBV7-2|TRBJ2-3|NA
TGTGCCAGCAGCTTTGGGGGATCTAGCACAGATACGCAGTATTTT
CASSFGGSSTDTQYF
>TRBD1|TRBV6-5|TRBJ2-7|NA
TGTGCCAGCAGTACCACAACAGGGGTCGAGCAGTACTTC
CASSTTTGVEQYF
>NA|TRBV9|TRBJ1-4|NA
TGTGCCAGCAGCGTAGGCCCGACATTAGGACGTGAAAAACTGTTTTTT
CASSVGPTLGREKLFF
>NA|TRBV3-1/TRBV3-2|TRBJ1-4|once
TGTGCCAGCAGCCAACTCCAAGCGTTAGTAAATGAAAAACTGTTTTTT
CASSQLQALVNEKLFF
>NA|TRBV5-1|TRBJ1-1|once
TGCGCCAGCAGCGGAACCGACAGGTTGAACACTGAAGCTTTCTTT
CASSGTDRLNTEAFF
>NA|TRBV5-6|TRBJ1-1|NA
TGTGCCAGCAGCTACGCGGGGAACATGAACACTGAAGCTTTCTTT
CASSYAGNMNTEAFF
>NA|TRBV5-1|TRBJ1-5|NA
TGCGCCAGCAGCCCAGGTGGAGGGCAGCCCCAGCATTTT
CASSPGGGQPQHF